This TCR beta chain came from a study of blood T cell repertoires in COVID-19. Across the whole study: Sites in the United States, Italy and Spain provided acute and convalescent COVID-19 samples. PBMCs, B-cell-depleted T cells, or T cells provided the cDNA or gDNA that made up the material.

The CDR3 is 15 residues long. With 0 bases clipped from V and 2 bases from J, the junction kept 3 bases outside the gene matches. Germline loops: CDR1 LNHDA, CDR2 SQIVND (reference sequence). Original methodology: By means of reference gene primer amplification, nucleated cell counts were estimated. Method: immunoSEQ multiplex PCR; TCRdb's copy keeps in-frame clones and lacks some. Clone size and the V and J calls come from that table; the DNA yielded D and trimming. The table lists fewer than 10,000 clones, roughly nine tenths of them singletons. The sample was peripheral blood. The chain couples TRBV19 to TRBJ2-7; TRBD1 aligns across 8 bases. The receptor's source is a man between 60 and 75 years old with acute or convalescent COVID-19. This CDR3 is CASSIDNRGAYEQYF. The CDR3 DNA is TGTGCCAGTAGTATAGACAACAGGGGGGCCTACGAGCAGTACTTC.